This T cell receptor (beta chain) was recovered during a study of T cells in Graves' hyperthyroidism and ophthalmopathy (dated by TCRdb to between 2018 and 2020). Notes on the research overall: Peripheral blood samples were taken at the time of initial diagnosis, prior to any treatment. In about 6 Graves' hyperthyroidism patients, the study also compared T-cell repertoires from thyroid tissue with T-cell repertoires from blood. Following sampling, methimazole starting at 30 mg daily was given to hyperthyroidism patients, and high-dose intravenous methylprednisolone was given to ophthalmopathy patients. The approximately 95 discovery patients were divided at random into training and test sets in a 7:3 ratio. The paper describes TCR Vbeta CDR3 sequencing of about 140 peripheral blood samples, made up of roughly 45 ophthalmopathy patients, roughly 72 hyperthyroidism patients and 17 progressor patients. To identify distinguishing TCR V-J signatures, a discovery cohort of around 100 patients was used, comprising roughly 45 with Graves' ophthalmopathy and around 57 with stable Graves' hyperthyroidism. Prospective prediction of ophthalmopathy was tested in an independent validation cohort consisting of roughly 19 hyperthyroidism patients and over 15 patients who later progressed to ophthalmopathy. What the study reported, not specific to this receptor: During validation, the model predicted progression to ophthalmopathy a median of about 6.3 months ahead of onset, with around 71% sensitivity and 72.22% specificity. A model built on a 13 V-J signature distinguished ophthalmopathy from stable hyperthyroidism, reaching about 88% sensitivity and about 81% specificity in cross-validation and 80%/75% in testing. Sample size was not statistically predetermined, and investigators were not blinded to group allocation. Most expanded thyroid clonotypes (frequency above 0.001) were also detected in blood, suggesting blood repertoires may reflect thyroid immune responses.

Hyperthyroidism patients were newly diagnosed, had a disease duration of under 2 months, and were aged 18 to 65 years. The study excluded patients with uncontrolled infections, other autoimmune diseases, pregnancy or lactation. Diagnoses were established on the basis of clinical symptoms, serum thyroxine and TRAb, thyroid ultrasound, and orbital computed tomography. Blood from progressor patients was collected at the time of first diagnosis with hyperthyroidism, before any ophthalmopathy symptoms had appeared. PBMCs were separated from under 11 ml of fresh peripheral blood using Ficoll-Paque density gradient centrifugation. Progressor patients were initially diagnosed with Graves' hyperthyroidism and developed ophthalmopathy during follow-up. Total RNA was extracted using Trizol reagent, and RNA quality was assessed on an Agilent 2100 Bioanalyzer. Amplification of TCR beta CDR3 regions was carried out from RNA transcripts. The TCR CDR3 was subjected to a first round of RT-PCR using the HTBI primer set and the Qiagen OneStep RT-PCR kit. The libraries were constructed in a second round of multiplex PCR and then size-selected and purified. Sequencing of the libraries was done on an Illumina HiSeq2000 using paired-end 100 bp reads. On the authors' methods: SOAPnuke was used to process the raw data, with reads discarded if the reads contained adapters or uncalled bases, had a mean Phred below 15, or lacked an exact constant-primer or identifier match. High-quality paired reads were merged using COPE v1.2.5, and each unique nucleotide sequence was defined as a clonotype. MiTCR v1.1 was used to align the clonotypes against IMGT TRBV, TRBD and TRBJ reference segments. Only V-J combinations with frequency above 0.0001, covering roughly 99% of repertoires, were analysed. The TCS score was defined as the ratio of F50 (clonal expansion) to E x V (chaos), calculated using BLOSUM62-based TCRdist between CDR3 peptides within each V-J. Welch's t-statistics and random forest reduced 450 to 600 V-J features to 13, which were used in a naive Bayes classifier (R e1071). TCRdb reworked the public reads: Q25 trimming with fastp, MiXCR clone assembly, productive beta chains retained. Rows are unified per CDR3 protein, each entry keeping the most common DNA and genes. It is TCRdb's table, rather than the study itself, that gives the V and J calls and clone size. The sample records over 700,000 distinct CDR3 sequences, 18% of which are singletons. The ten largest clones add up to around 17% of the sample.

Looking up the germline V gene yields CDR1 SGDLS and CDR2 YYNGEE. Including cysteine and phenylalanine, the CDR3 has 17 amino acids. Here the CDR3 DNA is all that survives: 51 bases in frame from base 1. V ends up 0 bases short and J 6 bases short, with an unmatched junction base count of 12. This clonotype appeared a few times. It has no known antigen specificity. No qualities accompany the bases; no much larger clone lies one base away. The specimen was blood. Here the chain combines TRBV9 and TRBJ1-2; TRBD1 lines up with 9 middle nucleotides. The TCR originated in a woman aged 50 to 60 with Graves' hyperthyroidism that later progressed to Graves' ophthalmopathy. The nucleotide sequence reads TGTGCCAGCAGCGTAGGTGCCGTGACAGGGGGTTTGCATGGCTACACCTTC. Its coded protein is CASSVGAVTGGLHGYTF.